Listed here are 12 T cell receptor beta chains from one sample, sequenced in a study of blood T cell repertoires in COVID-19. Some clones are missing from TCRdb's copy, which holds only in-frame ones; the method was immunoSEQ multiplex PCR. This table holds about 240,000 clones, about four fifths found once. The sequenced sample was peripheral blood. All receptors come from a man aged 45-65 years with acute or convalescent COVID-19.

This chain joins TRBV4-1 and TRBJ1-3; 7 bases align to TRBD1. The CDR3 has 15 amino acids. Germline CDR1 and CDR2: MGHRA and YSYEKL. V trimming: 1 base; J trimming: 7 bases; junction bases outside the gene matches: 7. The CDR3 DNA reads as TGCGCCAGCAGCCAAGGACGACAGGGTCGGAACACCATATATTTT. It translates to CASSQGRQGRNTIYF.

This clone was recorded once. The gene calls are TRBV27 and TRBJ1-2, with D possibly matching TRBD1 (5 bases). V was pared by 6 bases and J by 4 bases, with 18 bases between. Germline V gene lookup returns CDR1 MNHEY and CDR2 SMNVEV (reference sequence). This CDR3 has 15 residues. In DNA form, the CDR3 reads TGTGCCAGCAGCACTTACTCATGGGGCTCCTATGGCTACACCTTC. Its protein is CASSTYSWGSYGYTF.

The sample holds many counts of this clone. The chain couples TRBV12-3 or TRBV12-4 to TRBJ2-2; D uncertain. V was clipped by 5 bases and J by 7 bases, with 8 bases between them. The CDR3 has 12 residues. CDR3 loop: CASSTRLGELFF. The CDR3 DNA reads TGTGCCAGCAGTACAAGACTCGGGGAGCTGTTTTTT.

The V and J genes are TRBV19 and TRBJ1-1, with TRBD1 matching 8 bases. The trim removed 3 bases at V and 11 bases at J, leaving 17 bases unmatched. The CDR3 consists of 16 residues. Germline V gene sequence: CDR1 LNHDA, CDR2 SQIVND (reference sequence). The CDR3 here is CASSIFKSSGGRGAFF. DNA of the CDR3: TGTGCCAGTAGTATCTTCAAATCTTCAGGGGGCCGTGGGGCTTTCTTT.

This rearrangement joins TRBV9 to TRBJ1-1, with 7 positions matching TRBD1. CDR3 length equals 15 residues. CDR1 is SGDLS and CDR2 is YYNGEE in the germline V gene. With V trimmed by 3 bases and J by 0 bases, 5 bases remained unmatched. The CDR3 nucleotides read TGTGCCAGCAGCGCCAAGGGGGCGGTGAACACTGAAGCTTTCTTT. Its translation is CASSAKGAVNTEAFF.

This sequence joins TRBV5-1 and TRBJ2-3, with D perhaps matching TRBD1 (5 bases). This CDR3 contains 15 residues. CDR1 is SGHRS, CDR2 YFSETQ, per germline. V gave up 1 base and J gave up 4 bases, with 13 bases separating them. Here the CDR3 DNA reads TGCGCCAGCAGCTTGAGGGGTCAGGCCGCAGATACGCAGTATTTT. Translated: CASSLRGQAADTQYF.

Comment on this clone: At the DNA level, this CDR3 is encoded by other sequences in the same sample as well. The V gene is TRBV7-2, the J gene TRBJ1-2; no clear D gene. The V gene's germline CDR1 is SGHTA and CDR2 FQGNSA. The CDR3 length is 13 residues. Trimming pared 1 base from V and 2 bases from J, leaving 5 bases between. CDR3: CASSLGQNYGYTF. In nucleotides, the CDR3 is TGTGCCAGCAGCTTAGGGCAAAACTATGGCTACACCTTC.

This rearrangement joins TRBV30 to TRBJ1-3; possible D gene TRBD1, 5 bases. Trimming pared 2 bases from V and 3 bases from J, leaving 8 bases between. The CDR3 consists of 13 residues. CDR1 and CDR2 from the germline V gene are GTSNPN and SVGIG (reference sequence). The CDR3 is CAWSRGIGNTIYF. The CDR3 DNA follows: TGTGCCTGGAGTAGGGGAATTGGAAACACCATATATTTT.

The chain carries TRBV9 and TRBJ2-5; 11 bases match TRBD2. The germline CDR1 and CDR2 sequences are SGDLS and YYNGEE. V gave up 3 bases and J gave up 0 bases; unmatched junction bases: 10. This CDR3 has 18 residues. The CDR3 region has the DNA TGTGCCAGCAGCGAAGGCCTAGCGGGGGGATTGTACCAAGAGACCCAGTACTTC. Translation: CASSEGLAGGLYQETQYF. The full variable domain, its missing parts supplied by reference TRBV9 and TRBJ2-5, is DSGVTQTPKHLITATGQRVTLRCSPRSGDLSVYWYQQSLDQGLQFLIQYYNGEERAKGNILERFSAQQFPDLHSELNLSSLELGDSALYFCASSEGLAGGLYQETQYFGPGTRLLVL.

The CDR3 spells CASSPGTEAFF. CDR3 coding DNA: TGTGCCAGCAGTCCAGGGACTGAAGCTTTCTTT. The rearrangement links TRBV27 to TRBJ1-1, with a weak D call TRBD1 (5 bases). The CDR3 spans 11 residues. Trimming stripped 5 bases from V and 5 bases from J, with 6 bases between. Germline CDR1 and CDR2: MNHEY and SMNVEV (reference sequence).

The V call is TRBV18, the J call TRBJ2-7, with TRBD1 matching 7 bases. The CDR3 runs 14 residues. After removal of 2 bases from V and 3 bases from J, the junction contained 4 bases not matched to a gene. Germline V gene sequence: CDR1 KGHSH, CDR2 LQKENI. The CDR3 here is CASSPARGSYEQYF. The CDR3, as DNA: TGTGCCAGCTCACCAGCCAGGGGGAGCTACGAGCAGTACTTC.

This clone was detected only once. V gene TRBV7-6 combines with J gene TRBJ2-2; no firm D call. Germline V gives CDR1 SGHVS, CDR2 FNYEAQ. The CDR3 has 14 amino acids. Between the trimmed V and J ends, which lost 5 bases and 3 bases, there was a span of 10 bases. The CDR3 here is CASSAPDHTGELFF. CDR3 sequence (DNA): TGTGCCAGCAGCGCCCCAGATCACACCGGGGAGCTGTTTTTT.